These 28 T cell receptor beta chains share one sample of origin, sequenced in a study of memory CD4+ T cells and cytomegalovirus serostatus. The sort gate was single viable CD3+CD4+CD8-CD45RO+ cells for memory CD4+ T cells. Using immunoSEQ multiplex PCR, the repertoire was profiled, and TCRdb retains in-frame clones only, with some absent. The repertoire holds tens of thousands of clones, about three quarters seen once, with around 1% in the top ten. The sample was memory CD4+ T cells from blood. The receptor set was obtained from an adult in good health and CMV-seronegative.

This clone was recorded once. As DNA, the CDR3 is TGCGCCAGCAGCTTAGGGGGGGGCAGATCAGACGAGCAGTACTTC. Its protein is CASSLGGGRSDEQYF. The gene calls are TRBV5-1 and TRBJ2-7, with D maybe TRBD2 (7 bases). Germline CDR1 is SGHRS and CDR2 is YFSETQ. V dropped 2 bases and J dropped 5 bases, with 17 bases sitting between them. The CDR3 consists of 15 residues.

This CDR3 reads CASSLATSGRDEQYF. The CDR3 DNA sequence: TGTGCCAGCAGCTTAGCGACGTCGGGGAGGGACGAGCAGTACTTC. V and J are TRBV7-8 and TRBJ2-7; 7 bases are a match to TRBD2. This CDR3 is 15 amino acids long. Per the germline V gene, CDR1 is SGHVS and CDR2 is FQNEAQ. The V gene end was trimmed by 0 bases and the J gene end by 5 bases; junction bases not matched to a gene: 7.

This rearrangement joins TRBV28 to TRBJ2-7; TRBD1 agrees at 7 bases. The germline gives CDR1 MDHEN, CDR2 SYDVKM. The J segment lost 2 bases and the V segment lost 5 bases, leaving 3 bases of the junction unmatched. The CDR3 loop spans 13 amino acids. CDR3 sequence reads: CASSPGQTYEQYF. In DNA, the CDR3 is TGTGCCAGCAGTCCGGGACAGACCTACGAGCAGTACTTC.

The V and J genes are TRBV6-5 and TRBJ2-7, with unresolved D. The V gene's germline CDR1 is MNHEY and CDR2 SVGAGI. This CDR3 spans 14 amino acids. Trimming shortened V by 7 bases and J by 0 bases, and 13 bases separated the two germline ends. The CDR3 spells CASTQTTVSYEQYF. The DNA of the CDR3 is TGTGCCAGCACCCAGACAACAGTCTCCTACGAGCAGTACTTC.

This chain links TRBV4-3 with TRBJ2-5, with 12 bases matching TRBD2. V gave up 1 base and J gave up 4 bases; unmatched junction bases: 4. Per germline, CDR1 LGHNA and CDR2 YSLEER. This CDR3 has 16 amino acids. The CDR3 reads CASSQVATSGRETQYF. Here the CDR3 DNA reads TGCGCCAGCAGCCAAGTAGCGACTAGCGGGAGAGAGACCCAGTACTTC.

This clone was detected only a few times. The chain combines TRBV19 with TRBJ1-2; maybe TRBD1 (6 bases). V gave up 5 bases and J gave up 0 bases, with 16 bases separating them. The CDR3 is 16 residues long. In germline, CDR1 is LNHDA, CDR2 SQIVND (reference sequence). This CDR3 reads CASSSFQGRSNYGYTF. The CDR3 region has the DNA TGTGCCAGTAGTTCCTTTCAGGGGCGGTCTAACTATGGCTACACCTTC.

The chain joins TRBV7-2 to TRBJ2-5; D possibly corresponds to TRBD2 (5 bases). CDR3 size: 12 residues. The germline CDR1 and CDR2 sequences are SGHTA and FQGNSA. The V gene lost 2 bases and the J gene lost 5 bases, with 6 bases spanning the gap. The DNA for the CDR3 is TGTGCCAGCAGCTTACGAGGGGAGACCCAGTACTTC. It is translated as CASSLRGETQYF.

This chain links TRBV15 with TRBJ2-2; TRBD1 is a possible D gene (6 bases). The CDR3 spans 12 residues. Trimming removed 5 bases at V and 10 bases at J, with 11 bases between. Germline CDR1 LNHNV, CDR2 YYDKDF (reference sequence). For the CDR3, the DNA is TGTGCCACCAGCTTACAGGGTCCGGAGCTGTTTTTT. It yields the protein CATSLQGPELFF. The full variable domain, its missing parts supplied by reference TRBV15 and TRBJ2-2, is DAMVIQNPRYQVTQFGKPVTLSCSQTLNHNVMYWYQQKSSQAPKLLFHYYDKDFNNEADTPDNFQSRRPNTSFCFLDIRSPGLGDTAMYLCATSLQGPELFFGEGSRLTVL.

The V and J genes are TRBV30 and TRBJ2-6; D possibly uses TRBD1 or TRBD2 (5 bases each). Deletions cut 3 bases from V and 9 bases from J, with 15 bases between. The CDR3 is made up of 14 amino acids. From germline, CDR1 is GTSNPN and CDR2 SVGIG (reference sequence). CDR3: CAWSGTPGNNVLTF. The CDR3 DNA sequence: TGTGCCTGGAGCGGGACCCCAGGAAACAACGTCCTGACTTTC.

This rearrangement joins TRBV9 to TRBJ2-1; TRBD2 matches at 9 bases. The germline CDR1 and CDR2 sequences are SGDLS and YYNGEE. The CDR3 extends over 14 amino acids. J was trimmed by 6 bases and V by 2 bases; bases with no gene match: 3. CDR3 coding DNA: TGTGCCAGCAGCGTCGGACTAGCGACCAATGAGCAGTTCTTC. It specifies CASSVGLATNEQFF.

V gene TRBV9 combines with J gene TRBJ1-6, with TRBD1 matching over 9 bases. The CDR3 runs to 15 residues. Germline CDR1 reads SGDLS; CDR2 reads YYNGEE. V gave up 4 bases and J gave up 10 bases; unmatched junction bases: 9. CDR3 sequence (DNA): TGTGCCAGCAGCTCAGGGACAGGGATGGGATCACCCCTCCACTTT. Amino acid sequence: CASSSGTGMGSPLHF.

The chain links TRBV5-4 to TRBJ2-1, with no clear D. Trimming stripped 1 base from V and 0 bases from J, with 8 bases between. Germline CDR1 and CDR2: SGHNT and YYREEE (reference sequence). CDR3 length equals 15 residues. The CDR3 loop is CASSLSLSSYNEQFF. CDR3 in DNA: TGTGCCAGCAGCTTGTCTCTTAGCTCCTACAATGAGCAGTTCTTC.

The rearrangement joins TRBV27 to TRBJ2-3, with 7 nucleotides matching TRBD2. The CDR3 loop spans 14 amino acids. V was clipped by 6 bases and J by 5 bases; unmatched bases: 8. Germline CDR1 MNHEY, CDR2 SMNVEV (reference sequence). CDR3 in amino acids: CASSLVGEGDTQYF. CDR3 bases: TGTGCCAGCAGCTTGGTGGGGGAGGGAGATACGCAGTATTTT.

The rearrangement uses TRBV28 and TRBJ2-1; 7 nucleotides agree with TRBD1. The CDR3 has 16 residues. With 6 bases clipped from V and 5 bases from J, the junction kept 13 bases outside the gene matches. The germline V gene encodes CDR1 MDHEN and CDR2 SYDVKM. In DNA, the CDR3 is TGTGCCAGCAGCCTACAGGGGACGATTCGAAACAATGAGCAGTTCTTC. Protein: CASSLQGTIRNNEQFF.

The genes are TRBV11-3 and TRBJ2-7; 9 bases are shared with TRBD2. CDR3 length: 16 residues. Germline V gene data show CDR1 as SGHNT and CDR2 as YENEEA. V was clipped by 1 base and J by 2 bases; unmatched bases: 6. The CDR3 DNA reads as TGTGCCAGCAGCTTAGGGGCGGGGGGGACAGCCTACGAGCAGTACTTC. It specifies CASSLGAGGTAYEQYF.

The chain combines TRBV18 with TRBJ2-1; tentatively, D is TRBD2 (6 bases). Germline V lookup: CDR1 KGHSH, CDR2 LQKENI. This CDR3 has 14 amino acids. Trimming pared 2 bases from V and 8 bases from J, leaving 13 bases between. CDR3 amino acids: CASSPTRGGDEQFF. The CDR3, as DNA: TGTGCCAGCTCACCAACTCGCGGCGGGGATGAGCAGTTCTTC.

This clone showed up just a few times. The chain is built from TRBV28 and TRBJ1-1; D ambiguous. The CDR3 runs 11 residues. Germline lookup yields CDR1 MDHEN and CDR2 SYDVKM. V lost 8 bases to trimming and J lost 8 bases, with 12 bases between them. This chain's CDR3 is CASRQATEAFF. CDR3 bases: TGTGCCAGCCGGCAGGCGACGGAAGCTTTCTTT.

This clone came up a few times. In DNA, the CDR3 is TGTGCCAGCAGCCATCAGAACCGGGGACCGATCTATGGCTACACCTTC. Its protein is CASSHQNRGPIYGYTF. The V and J genes are TRBV5-8 and TRBJ1-2, with a weak D call TRBD1 (5 bases). The CDR3 runs 16 residues. The V end was cut by 4 bases, the J end by 4 bases, with 20 bases between. Germline values: CDR1 SGHTS, CDR2 YDEGEE.

This chain connects TRBV11-3 to TRBJ2-6, with 9 bases aligning to TRBD1. Trimming at V came to 6 bases and at J to 2 bases, leaving 8 bases not matched to a gene. The germline CDR1 and CDR2 sequences are SGHNT and YENEEA. The CDR3 totals 17 residues. In nucleotides, the CDR3 is TGTGCCAGCAGTCCGGGACAGGGAAACGCTGGGGCCAACGTCCTGACTTTC. Translation gives CASSPGQGNAGANVLTF. The full variable domain, in which reference TRBV11-3 and TRBJ2-6 provide the parts outside the CDR3, is EAGVVQSPRYKIIEKKQPVAFWCNPISGHNTLYWYLQNLGQGPELLIRYENEEAVDDSQLPKDRFSAERLKGVDSTLKIQPAELGDSAVYLCASSPGQGNAGANVLTFGAGSRLTVL.

The chain employs TRBV5-8 and TRBJ2-7; 7 positions match TRBD1. In germline, CDR1 is SGHTS, CDR2 YDEGEE. The CDR3 consists of 16 residues. The J segment lost 6 bases and the V segment lost 4 bases, leaving 16 bases of the junction unmatched. The CDR3 sequence: CASSPFTGDFFTEQYF. The CDR3 region has the DNA TGTGCCAGCAGCCCTTTTACAGGGGATTTTTTTACCGAGCAGTACTTC. The full variable domain, in which reference TRBV5-8 and TRBJ2-7 provide the parts outside the CDR3, is EAGVTQSPTHLIKTRGQQATLRCSPISGHTSVYWYQQALGLGLQFLLWYDEGEERNRGNFPPRFSGRQFPNYSSELNVNALELEDSALYLCASSPFTGDFFTEQYFGPGTRLTVT.

The J gene is TRBJ2-5, the V gene TRBV11-2; 10 bases match TRBD1. There are 15 residues in the CDR3. After removal of 6 bases from V and 2 bases from J, the junction contained 6 bases not matched to a gene. In germline, CDR1 is SGHAT, CDR2 FQNNGV. The CDR3 region is CASRPPGQGQETQYF. For the CDR3, the DNA is TGTGCCAGCAGACCCCCGGGACAGGGGCAAGAGACCCAGTACTTC.

This clone was recorded only once. The chain joins TRBV19 to TRBJ1-2; no reliable D call. The CDR3 consists of 15 residues. The V end lost 4 bases, the J end lost 0 bases, and 12 bases lay between the germline ends. Germline V gene data show CDR1 as LNHDA and CDR2 as SQIVND (reference sequence). The DNA for the CDR3 is TGTGCCAGTAGTAAAACTAGGCCTGCTAACTATGGCTACACCTTC. It encodes CASSKTRPANYGYTF.

The chain has TRBV7-2 and TRBJ1-6; D unresolved. V was cut by 2 bases and J by 0 bases, with 11 bases left in between. The CDR3 covers 17 residues. Germline V CDR1 and CDR2: SGHTA, FQGNSA. CDR3 residues: CASSLTFRSSYNSPLHF. The CDR3 DNA follows: TGTGCCAGCAGCTTAACGTTCAGGAGCTCCTATAATTCACCCCTCCACTTT.

The chain carries TRBV27 and TRBJ2-5, with 9 nucleotides matching TRBD1. This CDR3 comprises 16 residues. Unmatched junction bases numbered 9, after V lost 2 bases and J lost 5 bases. Germline assignment: CDR1 MNHEY and CDR2 SMNVEV (reference sequence). The CDR3 spells CASSLKGQGLFETQYF. The CDR3 bases are TGTGCCAGCAGTTTAAAGGGACAGGGTTTATTCGAGACCCAGTACTTC.

J is TRBJ2-7 and V is TRBV5-1, with D perhaps TRBD1 (5 bases). Between the trimmed V and J ends, which lost 0 bases and 5 bases, there was a span of 12 bases. This CDR3 is built from 14 residues. In germline, CDR1 is SGHRS, CDR2 YFSETQ. CDR3 region: CASSLGAGRNEQYF. CDR3 DNA: TGCGCCAGCAGCTTGGGTGCAGGGCGGAACGAGCAGTACTTC.

The chain recombines TRBV4-3 with TRBJ2-5; D is undetermined. The CDR3 is made up of 13 amino acids. V dropped 1 base and J dropped 1 base, with 4 bases sitting between them. Per the germline V gene, CDR1 is LGHNA and CDR2 is YSLEER. CDR3 region: CASSQGRQETQYF. DNA for the CDR3: TGCGCCAGCAGCCAAGGTCGCCAAGAGACCCAGTACTTC.

This chain connects TRBV18 to TRBJ2-7, with D possibly TRBD1 on 6 matching bases. The CDR3 loop spans 14 amino acids. Germline V gene sequence: CDR1 KGHSH, CDR2 LQKENI. The germline V and J ends were trimmed by 3 bases and 3 bases, with 12 bases remaining between them. In nucleotides, the CDR3 is TGTGCCAGCTCACCCGGGACAAACAACTACGAGCAGTACTTC. Its translation: CASSPGTNNYEQYF.

This clone was detected only a few times. This chain joins TRBV7-9 and TRBJ2-1, with TRBD2 matching 11 bases. This CDR3 spans 16 amino acids. The germline V gene has CDR1 SEHNR and CDR2 FQNEAQ (reference sequence). V was clipped by 4 bases and J by 6 bases; unmatched bases: 8. CDR3 sequence (DNA): TGTGCCAGCAGCTCTCTTCGACTAGCGGGACGCAATGAGCAGTTCTTC. It translates to CASSSLRLAGRNEQFF.